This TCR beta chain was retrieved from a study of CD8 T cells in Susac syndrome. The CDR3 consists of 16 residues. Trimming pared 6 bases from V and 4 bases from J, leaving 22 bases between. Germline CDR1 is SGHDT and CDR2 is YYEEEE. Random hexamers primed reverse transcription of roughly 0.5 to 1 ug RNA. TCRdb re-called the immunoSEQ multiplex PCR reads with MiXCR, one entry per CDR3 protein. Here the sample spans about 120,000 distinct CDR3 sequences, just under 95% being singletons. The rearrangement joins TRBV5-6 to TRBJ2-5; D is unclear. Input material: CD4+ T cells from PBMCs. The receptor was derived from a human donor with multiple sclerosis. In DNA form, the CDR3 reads TGTGCCAGCAACTCACCAACAAGCAATATACGAGAGACCCAGTACTTC. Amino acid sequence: CASNSPTSNIRETQYF. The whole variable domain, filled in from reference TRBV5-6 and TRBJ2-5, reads DAGVTQSPTHLIKTRGQQVTLRCSPKSGHDTVSWYQQALGQGPQFIFQYYEEEERQRGNFPDRFSGHQFPNYSSELNVNALLLGDSALYLCASNSPTSNIRETQYFGPGTRLLVL.